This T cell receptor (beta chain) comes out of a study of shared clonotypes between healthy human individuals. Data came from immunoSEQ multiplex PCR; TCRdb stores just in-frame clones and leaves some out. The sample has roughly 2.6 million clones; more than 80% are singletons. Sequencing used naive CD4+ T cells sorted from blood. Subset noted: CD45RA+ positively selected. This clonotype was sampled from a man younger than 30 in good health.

The CDR3 nucleotides are TGTGCCAGCAGTGACTCGGGGGCCTCTGGGGCCAACGTCCTGACTTTC. Amino acids: CASSDSGASGANVLTF. The chain combines TRBV6-4 with TRBJ2-6; possibly TRBD1 for D (6 bases). The CDR3 sequence is 16 residues long. V lost 0 bases and J 0 bases, leaving 6 bases between the germline ends. Germline V gene data show CDR1 as MRHNA and CDR2 as SNTAGT.